The next 15 T cell receptor beta chains were all read from a single sample in a study of cytomegalovirus exposure and HLA in healthy donors. The PCR made use of 60 Vbeta and 13 Jbeta primers. Here immunoSEQ multiplex PCR was the method, and the copy in TCRdb shows in-frame clones only, minus some. The sample lists about 120,000 clones; approximately 80% were seen once. Sequenced sample: PBMCs. The receptors derive from a man aged 18 to 29 in good health and CMV-seropositive.

J is TRBJ2-2 and V is TRBV4-2; a weak D match, TRBD1 (7 bases). V lost 0 bases to trimming and J lost 1 base, with 15 bases between them. This CDR3 spans 18 amino acids. Germline-derived CDR1 and CDR2 are LGHNA and YNFKEQ. CDR3 nucleotides: TGTGCCAGCAGCCAAGAGCCTGGCGGGACAGAGAACACCGGGGAGCTGTTTTTT. This gives the protein CASSQEPGGTENTGELFF.

The chain uses TRBV5-1 and TRBJ1-5, with D hard to call. The CDR3 contains 13 residues. V dropped 0 bases and J dropped 4 bases, with 5 bases sitting between them. CDR1 is SGHRS and CDR2 is YFSETQ in the germline V gene. Here the CDR3 DNA reads TGCGCCAGCAGCTTGGGGCCTAATCAGCCCCAGCATTTT. This encodes CASSLGPNQPQHF.

The chain carries TRBV29-1 and TRBJ1-4; D might be TRBD1 (5 bases). CDR1 and CDR2 from the germline V gene are SQVTM and ANQGSEA. The CDR3 is made up of 15 amino acids. The V gene lost 4 bases and the J gene lost 0 bases, with 12 bases spanning the gap. CDR3 in DNA: TGCAGCGTTGGGACAACCTTAGCAACTAATGAAAAACTGTTTTTT. This encodes CSVGTTLATNEKLFF.

This clone was counted only a few times. V usage is TRBV28 and J usage is TRBJ1-1; a possible D gene is TRBD1 (5 bases). The V end was cut by 8 bases, the J end by 4 bases, with 11 bases between. CDR1 and CDR2 from the germline V gene are MDHEN and SYDVKM. The CDR3 spans 12 residues. The chain's CDR3 is CASLAGGTEAFF. CDR3 DNA: TGTGCCAGCCTGGCGGGGGGCACTGAAGCTTTCTTT.

The chain carries TRBV7-2 and TRBJ1-5; D perhaps matches TRBD1 (5 bases). The V end lost 7 bases, the J end lost 6 bases, and 19 bases lay between the germline ends. Germline V CDR1 and CDR2: SGHTA, FQGNSA. CDR3 length equals 15 residues. For the CDR3, the DNA is TGTGCCAGCAAATTCGGGGGAGGGGTGCTTCAGCCCCAGCATTTT. Translated: CASKFGGGVLQPQHF.

The chain recombines TRBV1 with TRBJ1-2; the table gives TRBD1 as D, unverified against the DNA. TRBV1 has pseudogene status. The CDR3 has 14 amino acids. This chain's CDR3 is CTSSQGSRGEGYTF. For the CDR3, the DNA is TGCACCAGCAGCCAAGGCTCCAGGGGGGAAGGCTACACCTTC.

The chain links TRBV7-9 to TRBJ1-1; perhaps TRBD1 as D (6 bases). This CDR3 region has 14 residues. Germline CDR1 is SEHNR and CDR2 is FQNEAQ (reference sequence). V was pared by 7 bases and J by 3 bases, with 15 bases between. The CDR3 region has the DNA TGTGCCAGCACTCTTAGGGGGGGCCACACTGAAGCTTTCTTT. Protein: CASTLRGGHTEAFF. The entire variable domain, with the rest obtained from reference TRBV7-9 and TRBJ1-1, is as follows: DTGVSQNPRHKITKRGQNVTFRCDPISEHNRLYWYRQTLGQGPEFLTYFQNEAQLEKSRLLSDRFSAERPKGSFSTLEIQRTEQGDSAMYLCASTLRGGHTEAFFGQGTRLTVV.

The rearrangement links TRBV6-4 to TRBJ2-1; no reliable D call. The CDR3 extends over 15 amino acids. Trimming cost V 0 bases and J 2 bases, with 8 bases left between them. The germline V gene encodes CDR1 MRHNA and CDR2 SNTAGT. The CDR3 region has the DNA TGTGCCAGCAGTGACTCGAGCAACCCCTACAATGAGCAGTTCTTC. Translated: CASSDSSNPYNEQFF.

The chain's CDR3 is CSVEMTETNYGYTF. The CDR3 DNA reads as TGCAGCGTTGAAATGACAGAGACTAACTATGGCTACACCTTC. This chain links TRBV29-1 with TRBJ1-2; weak D call: TRBD1 (5 bases). The CDR3 sequence is 14 residues long. CDR1 is SQVTM, CDR2 ANQGSEA, per germline. V was pared by 2 bases and J by 0 bases, with 10 bases between.

The count of this clone is one. This chain links TRBV5-5 with TRBJ1-1, with TRBD1 matching over 11 bases. Germline CDR1 is SGHKS and CDR2 is YYEKEE (reference sequence). The CDR3 totals 15 residues. The V segment lost 2 bases and the J segment 4 bases; nucleotides outside the gene matches: 4. The CDR3, as DNA: TGTGCCAGCAGCTTCCTAGGGACAGGGGGCACTGAAGCTTTCTTT. Translation gives CASSFLGTGGTEAFF.

This chain links TRBV19 with TRBJ2-2; D unclear. V shed 6 bases and J shed 2 bases, with 10 bases lying between them. The germline V gene encodes CDR1 LNHDA and CDR2 SQIVND (reference sequence). This CDR3 contains 14 residues. The CDR3 loop is CASSPEANTGELFF. As DNA, the CDR3 is TGTGCCAGTAGCCCCGAGGCCAACACCGGGGAGCTGTTTTTT.

The rearrangement links TRBV2 to TRBJ2-5, with D unresolved. This CDR3 has 14 residues. From germline, CDR1 is SNHLY and CDR2 FYNNEI. Trimming took off 8 bases at V and 3 bases at J, with 16 bases between the two ends. DNA of the CDR3: TGTGCCAGCTTAGATCATACCTCCAAAGAGACCCAGTACTTC. Amino acids: CASLDHTSKETQYF.

The chain recombines TRBV18 with TRBJ1-5, with D perhaps TRBD1 (5 bases). CDR3 length: 14 residues. CDR1 and CDR2 from the germline V gene are KGHSH and LQKENI. V lost 2 bases and J 2 bases, leaving 7 bases between the germline ends. CDR3 coding DNA: TGTGCCAGCTCACCAGGGGGGGGCAATCAGCCCCAGCATTTT. It is translated as CASSPGGGNQPQHF.

This rearrangement joins TRBV19 to TRBJ2-7; TRBD2 agrees at 9 bases. The CDR3 is 15 amino acids. The J segment lost 1 base and the V segment lost 2 bases, leaving 3 bases of the junction unmatched. Germline lookup yields CDR1 LNHDA and CDR2 SQIVND (reference sequence). The CDR3 DNA reads TGTGCCAGTAGTATAACAGCGGGAGGTTCCTACGAGCAGTACTTC. It codes for CASSITAGGSYEQYF.

Here the CDR3 reads CASSPQGGGVVGNQPQHF. The CDR3, as DNA: TGTGCCAGCAGTCCCCAGGGCGGCGGGGTCGTTGGCAATCAGCCCCAGCATTTT. The V and J genes are TRBV27 and TRBJ1-5, with D possibly matching TRBD1 (5 bases). CDR1 and CDR2 from the germline V gene are MNHEY and SMNVEV (reference sequence). The CDR3 extends over 18 amino acids. The V gene lost 5 bases and the J gene lost 2 bases, with 22 bases spanning the gap.